This T cell receptor (beta chain) was captured by sequencing in a study of cytotoxic CD8 clonotypes in ibrutinib-treated CLL. Whole-study findings and limits: The study found public clonotypes uncommon, contracting or stable on treatment.

Target depth was 1 in 200,000 to 1 in 1 million T cells, about 10x per clonotype. Sequencing used immunoSEQ multiplex PCR; TCRdb keeps in-frame clones, though not all of them. Altogether 160,000 or so clones are present, roughly 80% being singletons, with the ten largest covering under 2.5%. The germline gives CDR1 LNHDA, CDR2 SQIVND (reference sequence). This CDR3 is built from 14 residues. Trimming removed 8 bases at V and 3 bases at J, with 17 bases between. Details on this clone: Its antigen is as yet unknown.

The receptor was derived from a human donor with chronic lymphocytic leukemia. The starting material was PBMCs, obtained after 12 months of ibrutinib treatment. This chain links TRBV19 with TRBJ2-7; tentative D call: TRBD2 (6 bases). CDR3 residues: CASHASDSFYEQYF. In nucleotides, the CDR3 is TGTGCCAGTCATGCTAGCGACAGTTTCTACGAGCAGTACTTC. The full variable domain, completed using reference TRBV19 and TRBJ2-7, is DGGITQSPKYLFRKEGQNVTLSCEQNLNHDAMYWYRQDPGQGLRLIYYSQIVNDFQKGDIAEGYSVSREKKESFPLTVTSAQKNPTAFYLCASHASDSFYEQYFGPGTRLTVT.